The 11 T cell receptor beta chains below all came from one sample that was sequenced in a study of cytomegalovirus exposure and HLA in healthy donors. The table came from immunoSEQ multiplex PCR; TCRdb's copy has only in-frame clones and leaves some out. Of around 62,000 clones in the sample, approximately 90% were seen once. The sample comprised PBMCs. Receptors originate from a woman aged 18-29 years in good health and CMV-seronegative.

This clone was found once. V gene TRBV7-2 combines with J gene TRBJ2-1, with D hard to call. This CDR3 spans 16 amino acids. V lost 4 bases to trimming and J lost 2 bases, with 15 bases between them. The germline V gene encodes CDR1 SGHTA and CDR2 FQGNSA. In nucleotides, the CDR3 is TGTGCCAGCAGCTCGTGGAGTCGGCCGGCCTACAATGAGCAGTTCTTC. This translates into CASSSWSRPAYNEQFF.

The J gene is TRBJ2-2, the V gene TRBV7-3; D remains ambiguous. The CDR3 extends over 13 amino acids. Trimming removed 2 bases at V and 3 bases at J, with 4 bases between. CDR1 and CDR2 (germline): SGHTA, FQGTGA. CDR3 coding DNA: TGTGCCAGCAGCTTATCGTACACCGGGGAGCTGTTTTTT. It specifies CASSLSYTGELFF.

V gene TRBV12-5 combines with J gene TRBJ2-7; possible D gene TRBD2, 5 bases. There are 16 residues in the CDR3. The V end lost 2 bases, the J end lost 2 bases, and 16 bases lay between the germline ends. Germline V CDR1 and CDR2: LGHNT, FRNRAP. In DNA form, the CDR3 reads TGTGCTAGTGGTTTGTTAAAAAGGGAGCAGGCCTACGAGCAGTACTTC. Translating it yields CASGLLKREQAYEQYF.

This clone is a singleton in its sample. The chain couples TRBV7-9 to TRBJ2-5, with 8 bases aligning to TRBD1. Trimming removed 5 bases from V and 3 bases from J; junction bases left unmatched: 11. The CDR3 spans 16 residues. The germline gives CDR1 SEHNR, CDR2 FQNEAQ (reference sequence). CDR3 sequence reads: CASSPSMTDREETQYF. The CDR3, as DNA: TGTGCCAGCAGCCCTTCAATGACGGACAGGGAAGAGACCCAGTACTTC. Combining the CDR3 with reference TRBV7-9 and TRBJ2-5 gives the whole variable domain DTGVSQNPRHKITKRGQNVTFRCDPISEHNRLYWYRQTLGQGPEFLTYFQNEAQLEKSRLLSDRFSAERPKGSFSTLEIQRTEQGDSAMYLCASSPSMTDREETQYFGPGTRLLVL.

The V call is TRBV11-2, the J call TRBJ2-5; D is perhaps TRBD2 (5 bases). CDR1 and CDR2 (germline): SGHAT, FQNNGV. The CDR3 extends over 16 amino acids. V shed 0 bases and J shed 0 bases, with 11 bases lying between them. CDR3 in DNA: TGTGCCAGCAGCTTAGATGGACTGGATTACCAAGAGACCCAGTACTTC. Its protein product is CASSLDGLDYQETQYF.

For the CDR3, the DNA is TGTGCCACCAGCAGAGATTCCGGGGGAGAGACCGGGGAGCTGTTTTTT. This gives the protein CATSRDSGGETGELFF. V and J are TRBV15 and TRBJ2-2; weak D call: TRBD2 (6 bases). The CDR3 runs 16 residues. V was cut by 0 bases and J by 5 bases, with 13 bases left in between. Germline V CDR1 and CDR2: LNHNV, YYDKDF (reference sequence).

The CDR3 DNA reads TGCGCCAGCAGTGAGTCTACGGGAGTAACGAATGAGCAGTTCTTC. Residues: CASSESTGVTNEQFF. The chain recombines TRBV10-2 with TRBJ2-1; weak D call: TRBD2 (6 bases). Germline CDR1 reads WSHSY; CDR2 reads SAAADI. V was cut by 0 bases and J by 7 bases, with 13 bases left in between. The CDR3 totals 15 residues.

This clone occurred once. J is TRBJ2-7 and V is TRBV2; no clear D. Germline CDR1 SNHLY, CDR2 FYNNEI. The CDR3 length is 14 residues. Trimming took off 7 bases at V and 0 bases at J, with 13 bases between the two ends. The CDR3 spells CASTRLANSYEQYF. DNA of the CDR3: TGTGCCAGCACGAGGTTGGCGAACTCCTACGAGCAGTACTTC.

The V call is TRBV27, the J call TRBJ2-7; 10 bases align to TRBD1. Trimming at V came to 3 bases and at J to 6 bases, leaving 5 bases not matched to a gene. The CDR3 consists of 14 residues. The germline V gene encodes CDR1 MNHEY and CDR2 SMNVEV (reference sequence). The CDR3: CASSLDRGLGEQYF. Here the CDR3 DNA reads TGTGCCAGCAGTTTGGACAGGGGGTTGGGCGAGCAGTACTTC.

V is TRBV9 and J is TRBJ2-5; TRBD1 aligns across 8 bases. The germline V gene has CDR1 SGDLS and CDR2 YYNGEE. CDR3 length: 14 amino acids. Germline trimming cut 4 bases from V and 1 base from J; bases unmatched to any gene: 3. In nucleotides, the CDR3 is TGTGCCAGCAGCTGGGGACAGGCCCAAGAGACCCAGTACTTC. It is translated as CASSWGQAQETQYF.

This clone turned up a few times. This chain uses TRBV2 with TRBJ1-6; 9 positions match TRBD1. Looked up from germline, CDR1 is SNHLY and CDR2 is FYNNEI. This CDR3 spans 15 amino acids. After removal of 9 bases from V and 9 bases from J, the junction contained 12 bases not matched to a gene. CDR3 residues: CASTIRQGEGSPLHF. The CDR3, as DNA: TGTGCCAGTACGATACGACAGGGGGAAGGTTCACCCCTCCACTTT.